Following are 26 T cell receptor beta chains from one sample sequenced in a study of T cell responses to AZD1222 COVID-19 vaccine. Assay: immunoSEQ multiplex PCR; the TCRdb copy retains only in-frame clones and omits some. The sample contains approximately 150,000 clones, 90% of which appear only once. Material: peripheral blood, obtained on day 0 of AZD1222 vaccination. All receptors derive from an adult in good health.

V usage is TRBV5-4 and J usage is TRBJ1-1; unclear D gene. CDR1 is SGHNT and CDR2 is YYREEE in the germline V gene (reference sequence). CDR3 length: 11 amino acids. Trimming shortened V by 1 base and J by 8 bases, and 6 bases separated the two germline ends. The CDR3 spells CASSLSDEAFF. The CDR3 DNA is TGTGCCAGCAGCTTGTCCGACGAAGCTTTCTTT. Together with reference TRBV5-4 and TRBJ1-1, the CDR3 gives the full variable domain: ETGVTQSPTHLIKTRGQQVTLRCSSQSGHNTVSWYQQALGQGPQFIFQYYREEENGRGNFPPRFSGLQFPNYSSELNVNALELDDSALYLCASSLSDEAFFGQGTRLTVV.

This rearrangement joins TRBV6-4 to TRBJ2-3; 7 bases map to TRBD2. Germline V gene lookup returns CDR1 MRHNA and CDR2 SNTAGT. This CDR3 is 14 amino acids long. V lost 2 bases and J lost 4; bases outside the gene matches: 3. The CDR3 here is CASSDGRGADTQYF. In nucleotides, the CDR3 is TGTGCCAGCAGTGACGGCCGGGGGGCAGATACGCAGTATTTT.

The rearrangement uses TRBV18 and TRBJ1-4; the D is unclear. CDR3 length: 14 residues. Germline lookup yields CDR1 KGHSH and CDR2 LQKENI. V shed 2 bases and J shed 3 bases, with 7 bases lying between them. CDR3 DNA sequence: TGTGCCAGCTCACCAGGGGTTGCTAATGAAAAACTGTTTTTT. Its protein product is CASSPGVANEKLFF.

V gene TRBV6-5 combines with J gene TRBJ2-2, with D perhaps TRBD1 (6 bases). Looked up from germline, CDR1 is MNHEY and CDR2 is SVGAGI. This CDR3 region has 15 residues. Trimming took off 6 bases at V and 0 bases at J, with 11 bases between the two ends. The CDR3 loop is CASRIQGPNTGELFF. As DNA, the CDR3 is TGTGCCAGCAGAATACAGGGACCGAACACCGGGGAGCTGTTTTTT.

The chain employs TRBV2 and TRBJ2-3, with D tentatively TRBD2 (6 bases). Germline V CDR1 and CDR2: SNHLY, FYNNEI. The CDR3 contains 13 residues. The V end lost 6 bases, the J end lost 5 bases, and 12 bases lay between the germline ends. CDR3 DNA: TGTGCCAGCAGGGACCCGCGGGGAGATACGCAGTATTTT. As protein: CASRDPRGDTQYF.

The chain joins TRBV4-2 to TRBJ1-1, with TRBD1 as a possible D gene (5 bases). CDR3 size: 15 residues. With 0 bases removed from V and 6 bases from J, the gap between germline ends came to 14 bases. Per germline, CDR1 LGHNA and CDR2 YNFKEQ. CDR3 DNA sequence: TGTGCCAGCAGCCAAGATGTCGGCAGGGACGCTGAAGCTTTCTTT. Amino acids: CASSQDVGRDAEAFF.

The chain recombines TRBV6-5 with TRBJ1-1, with unresolved D. Trimming removed 6 bases at V and 1 base at J, with 12 bases between. CDR3 length: 14 amino acids. The germline V gene encodes CDR1 MNHEY and CDR2 SVGAGI. As DNA, the CDR3 is TGTGCCAGCAGCGCCCTAGGGCAGAACACTGAAGCTTTCTTT. Its translation: CASSALGQNTEAFF.

The chain couples TRBV19 to TRBJ1-1; 7 bases are a match to TRBD1. This CDR3 region has 15 residues. J lost 1 base, V lost 3 bases, and 5 bases had no gene match. CDR1 is LNHDA, CDR2 SQIVND, per germline (reference sequence). The CDR3: CASSIDRAPNTEAFF. DNA of the CDR3: TGTGCCAGTAGTATTGACAGGGCGCCGAACACTGAAGCTTTCTTT.

The chain employs TRBV6-6 and TRBJ1-6; D perhaps matches TRBD1 (5 bases). Trimming pared 4 bases from V and 8 bases from J, leaving 9 bases between. The germline CDR1 and CDR2 sequences are MNHNY and SVGAGI (reference sequence). The CDR3 sequence is 13 residues long. The CDR3, as DNA: TGTGCCAGCAGTTCGCTCAGGGATTCACCCCTCCACTTT. Translated: CASSSLRDSPLHF.

This clone has more than one count but fewer than ten. The rearrangement uses TRBV11-2 and TRBJ1-2; 7 bases agree with TRBD1. This CDR3 comprises 13 residues. Germline-derived CDR1 and CDR2 are SGHAT and FQNNGV. Trimming cost V 5 bases and J 7 bases; bases outside gene matches: 7. In DNA, the CDR3 is TGTGCCAGCAGCCACCCCCAGGGGGGTGGCTACACCTTC. Its translation: CASSHPQGGGYTF.

A single count supports this clone. The chain uses TRBV27 and TRBJ2-3; possible D gene TRBD1, 6 bases. The CDR3 is 16 amino acids. V lost 6 bases, J lost 1 base, and 17 bases lay in between. In germline, CDR1 is MNHEY, CDR2 SMNVEV (reference sequence). The CDR3 DNA is TGTGCCAGCAGCCCTAGCTTGGGGGCCCGCACAGATACGCAGTATTTT. This translates into CASSPSLGARTDTQYF.

The rearrangement joins TRBV20-1 to TRBJ2-2; D is perhaps TRBD1 (5 bases). This CDR3 is 15 amino acids long. Germline loops: CDR1 DFQATT, CDR2 SNEGSKA (reference sequence). The V end was cut by 3 bases, the J end by 1 base, with 12 bases between. CDR3 DNA: TGCAGTGCTAGTTTTCCAGGGCAGAACACCGGGGAGCTGTTTTTT. Translation: CSASFPGQNTGELFF.

CDR3 residues: CASSTPSSGGEQYF. The CDR3 region has the DNA TGCGCCAGCAGCACCCCCTCGTCGGGGGGCGAGCAGTACTTC. The chain joins TRBV5-1 to TRBJ2-7, with TRBD2 matching over 7 bases. The CDR3 sequence is 14 residues long. Germline trimming cut 4 bases from V and 6 bases from J; bases unmatched to any gene: 10. Germline-derived CDR1 and CDR2 are SGHRS and YFSETQ.

This clone has a handful of counts. V and J are TRBV6-5 and TRBJ2-2; D perhaps matches TRBD1 (6 bases). The CDR3 runs to 14 residues. The V gene lost 10 bases and the J gene lost 7 bases, with 19 bases spanning the gap. Germline values: CDR1 MNHEY, CDR2 SVGAGI. In nucleotides, the CDR3 is TGTGCCACCCGGGACAAGGCTCGGGGCGGGGAGCTGTTTTTT. Its protein is CATRDKARGGELFF.

V gene TRBV7-9 combines with J gene TRBJ2-3, with 12 positions matching TRBD1. Germline trimming cut 4 bases from V and 4 bases from J; bases unmatched to any gene: 9. The germline gives CDR1 SEHNR, CDR2 FQNEAQ (reference sequence). The CDR3 has 17 amino acids. This chain's CDR3 is CASSSPGTGGAPDTQYF. The CDR3, as DNA: TGTGCCAGCAGCTCGCCCGGGACAGGGGGCGCCCCAGATACGCAGTATTTT.

The rearrangement uses TRBV5-1 and TRBJ1-3; D not certain. Germline assignment: CDR1 SGHRS and CDR2 YFSETQ. The length of the CDR3 is 15 residues. V was clipped by 4 bases and J by 0 bases, with 11 bases between them. The DNA for the CDR3 is TGCGCCAGCAGCCTAAGGACCGCCTCTGGAAACACCATATATTTT. Its translation is CASSLRTASGNTIYF. The whole variable domain, filled in from reference TRBV5-1 and TRBJ1-3, reads KAGVTQTPRYLIKTRGQQVTLSCSPISGHRSVSWYQQTPGQGLQFLFEYFSETQRNKGNFPGRFSGRQFSNSRSEMNVSTLELGDSALYLCASSLRTASGNTIYFGEGSWLTVV.

The V call is TRBV21-1, the J call TRBJ2-7; the table's D call, TRBD1, has no DNA check behind it. TRBV21-1 corresponds to a pseudogene. CDR3 size: 15 residues. The DNA for the CDR3 is TGTGCCAGCAGCAAAGTTCGCCAGGCCTCCTACGAGCAGTACTTC. Translation: CASSKVRQASYEQYF.

This clone was counted once. The chain employs TRBV10-1 and TRBJ2-1; D might be TRBD2 (6 bases). The V end lost 0 bases, the J end lost 3 bases, and 12 bases lay between the germline ends. The CDR3 covers 16 residues. Germline values: CDR1 WNHNN, CDR2 SYGVQD (reference sequence). CDR3 bases: TGCGCCAGCAGTGAGTCGGCGGGAAGGAGCTACAATGAGCAGTTCTTC. Translation gives CASSESAGRSYNEQFF.

This rearrangement joins TRBV6-2 or TRBV6-3 to TRBJ2-7, with TRBD2 matching over 8 bases. The CDR3 loop spans 15 amino acids. With V trimmed by 5 bases and J by 2 bases, 8 bases remained unmatched. Germline CDR1 is MNHEY and CDR2 is SVGEGT. CDR3 bases: TGTGCCAGCAGTACTCTACTAGCGGTTGCCTACGAGCAGTACTTC. Encoded protein: CASSTLLAVAYEQYF.

The CDR3 is CSAPEVNIQYF. DNA of the CDR3: TGCAGTGCTCCGGAGGTGAACATTCAGTACTTC. V usage is TRBV20-1 and J usage is TRBJ2-4, with TRBD2 as a possible D gene (5 bases). V was trimmed by 5 bases and J by 7 bases, leaving 9 bases between them. CDR3 length equals 11 residues. The V gene's germline CDR1 is DFQATT and CDR2 SNEGSKA (reference sequence).

The chain joins TRBV11-2 to TRBJ2-1, with D perhaps TRBD1 (6 bases). V gave up 5 bases and J gave up 4 bases, with 24 bases separating them. The CDR3 has 18 amino acids. Germline values: CDR1 SGHAT, CDR2 FQNNGV. As DNA, the CDR3 is TGTGCCAGCAGCCTCTCATATCCCCCCCAGGACAGTTACAATGAGCAGTTCTTC. Translated: CASSLSYPPQDSYNEQFF.

The rearrangement uses TRBV7-2 and TRBJ1-1; D call uncertain. Germline CDR1 reads SGHTA; CDR2 reads FQGNSA. The CDR3 sequence is 13 residues long. The ends were cut back, 5 bases at V and 4 bases at J, with 11 bases in the middle. CDR3 sequence: CASSKTATTEAFF. The CDR3 DNA reads as TGTGCCAGCAGCAAAACAGCGACCACTGAAGCTTTCTTT.

V gene TRBV21-1 combines with J gene TRBJ1-5. TRBV21-1 is a known pseudogene. The CDR3 has 16 amino acids. This CDR3 reads CASSSGDPGRNQPQHF. The CDR3 bases are TGTGCCAGCAGCTCCGGGGACCCCGGGAGGAATCAGCCCCAGCATTTT.

The J gene is TRBJ1-4, the V gene TRBV18; no firm D call. Germline loops: CDR1 KGHSH, CDR2 LQKENI. Between the trimmed V and J ends, which lost 3 bases and 1 base, there was a span of 6 bases. The CDR3 is made up of 14 amino acids. The CDR3 here is CASSPAGTNEKLFF. The CDR3 DNA reads as TGTGCCAGCTCACCGGCAGGAACTAATGAAAAACTGTTTTTT.

The chain combines TRBV19 with TRBJ1-1; the D is unclear. CDR1 and CDR2 (germline): LNHDA, SQIVND (reference sequence). The CDR3 spans 10 residues. CDR3 DNA: TGTGCAGCCGGTCGTGGCCAAGCTTTCTTT. The encoded protein is CAAGRGQAFF.

This clone was counted a few times. The chain carries TRBV11-3 and TRBJ1-1; tentatively, D is TRBD1 (5 bases). This CDR3 is built from 15 residues. The germline V gene has CDR1 SGHNT and CDR2 YENEEA. The V end was cut by 6 bases, the J end by 1 base, with 15 bases between. Here the CDR3 reads CASRLKTVGNTEAFF. CDR3 sequence (DNA): TGTGCCAGCAGACTAAAGACAGTGGGGAACACTGAAGCTTTCTTT.